This T cell receptor beta chain was identified in a study of spatial heterogeneity in lung cancer. About the study: Raw sequencing reads included, on average, more than 8.5 appearances of each unique TCR and UMI combination.

This clonotype was picked up a small number of times. The ends lost 3 bases at V and 4 bases at J; junction bases unmatched: 1. This CDR3 region has 12 residues. Germline-derived CDR1 and CDR2 are DFQATT and SNEGSKA (reference sequence). Time point denoted: blood at routine non-recurrence follow-up after resection. Sequencing covered unsorted whole RNA taken from tumor, nontumor lung or frozen PBMC. TCRdb itself ran the 5' RACE reads through MiXCR, one entry per CDR3 protein. The sample consists of over 85,000 distinct CDR3 sequences, just under 20% of them appearing once. The TCR originated in a male donor with early-stage non-small cell lung cancer. V is TRBV20-1 and J is TRBJ2-5; 8 bases fit TRBD2. The specimen was PBMCs, collected at follow-up. CDR3 DNA: TGCAGTGCTAGCACTAGCGGAGAGACCCAGTACTTC. Its protein is CSASTSGETQYF.